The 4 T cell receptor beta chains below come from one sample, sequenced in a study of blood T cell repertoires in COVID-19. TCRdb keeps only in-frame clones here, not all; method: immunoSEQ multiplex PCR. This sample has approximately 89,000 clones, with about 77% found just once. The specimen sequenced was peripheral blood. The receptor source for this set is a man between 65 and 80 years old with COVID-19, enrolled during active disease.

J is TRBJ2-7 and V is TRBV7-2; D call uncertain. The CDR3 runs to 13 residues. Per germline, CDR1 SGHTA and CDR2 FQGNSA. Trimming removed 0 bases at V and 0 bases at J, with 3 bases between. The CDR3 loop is CASSLASSYEQYF. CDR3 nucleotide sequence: TGTGCCAGCAGCTTAGCCAGCTCCTACGAGCAGTACTTC.

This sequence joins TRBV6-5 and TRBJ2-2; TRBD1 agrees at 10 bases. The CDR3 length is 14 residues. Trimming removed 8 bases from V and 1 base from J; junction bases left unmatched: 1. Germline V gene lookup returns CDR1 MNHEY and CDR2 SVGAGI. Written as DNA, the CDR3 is TGTGCCAGCGACAGGGGGCAGAACACCGGGGAGCTGTTTTTT. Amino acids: CASDRGQNTGELFF.

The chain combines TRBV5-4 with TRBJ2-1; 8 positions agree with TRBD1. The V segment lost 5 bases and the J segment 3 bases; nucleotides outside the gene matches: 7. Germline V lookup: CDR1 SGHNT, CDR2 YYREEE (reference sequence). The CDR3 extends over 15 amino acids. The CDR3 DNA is TGTGCCAGCAGTTCCACAGGGGGTAACTACAATGAGCAGTTCTTC. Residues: CASSSTGGNYNEQFF.

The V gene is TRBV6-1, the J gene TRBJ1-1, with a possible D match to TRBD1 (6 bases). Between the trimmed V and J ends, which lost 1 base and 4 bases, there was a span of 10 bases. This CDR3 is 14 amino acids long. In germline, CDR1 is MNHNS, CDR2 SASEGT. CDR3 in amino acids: CASSEVGAGTEAFF. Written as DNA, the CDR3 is TGTGCCAGCAGTGAAGTGGGGGCCGGCACTGAAGCTTTCTTT.